What follows are 9 T cell receptor beta chains derived from one specimen sequenced in a study of cytomegalovirus exposure and HLA in healthy donors. The method was immunoSEQ multiplex PCR; TCRdb's version includes in-frame clones alone and lacks a portion of them. The sample has around 220,000 clones, approximately 80% seen once. Specimen: PBMCs. The receptor source for this set is a woman in her twenties or thirties in good health and CMV-seropositive.

This chain connects TRBV30 to TRBJ1-4, with D possibly TRBD1 on 5 matching bases. The CDR3 sequence is 13 residues long. Trimming took 5 bases from V and 6 from J, leaving 13 bases between them. CDR1 is GTSNPN and CDR2 is SVGIG in the germline V gene (reference sequence). The CDR3 DNA reads TGTGCCTGGGGAGGGGCGGGGGATGAAAAACTGTTTTTT. Encoded protein: CAWGGAGDEKLFF. Filled out from reference TRBV30 and TRBJ1-4, the complete variable domain reads SQTIHQWPATLVQPVGSPLSLECTVEGTSNPNLYWYRQAAGRGLQLLFYSVGIGQISSEVPQNLSASRPQDRQFILSSKKLLLSDSGFYLCAWGGAGDEKLFFGSGTQLSVL.

The V and J genes are TRBV6-6 and TRBJ2-7; D remains unclear. Germline V gene data show CDR1 as MNHNY and CDR2 as SVGAGI (reference sequence). Between the trimmed V and J ends, which lost 0 bases and 3 bases, there was a span of 9 bases. The length of the CDR3 is 14 residues. DNA for the CDR3: TGTGCCAGCAGTTACTCGTCCGCAGGCTACGAGCAGTACTTC. Residues: CASSYSSAGYEQYF.

The V call is TRBV13, the J call TRBJ2-7, with 8 bases aligning to TRBD2. Germline V gene lookup returns CDR1 PRHDT and CDR2 FYEKMQ (reference sequence). CDR3 length: 14 residues. J was trimmed by 5 bases and V by 6 bases; bases with no gene match: 9. This CDR3 is CASRTGGASHEQYF. CDR3 nucleotides: TGTGCCAGCAGGACCGGGGGGGCTAGCCACGAGCAGTACTTC.

The chain couples TRBV6-5 to TRBJ2-1, with unresolved D. Germline V CDR1 and CDR2: MNHEY, SVGAGI. V dropped 0 bases and J dropped 3 bases, with 9 bases sitting between them. The CDR3 spans 15 residues. This CDR3 is CASSYSQSNYNEQFF. CDR3 DNA sequence: TGTGCCAGCAGTTACTCGCAGTCCAACTACAATGAGCAGTTCTTC.

For this clone: At one end the junction does not follow the germline gene, possibly because of a read error. V gene TRBV7-7 combines with J gene TRBJ2-5; 10 bases align to TRBD1. Looked up from germline, CDR1 is SSHAT and CDR2 is FNYEAQ (reference sequence). This CDR3 region has 14 residues. The CDR3 region has the DNA TGTGCTAGCAGCTTAGGACAGGGGGTAGAGACCCAGTACTTC. Amino acids: CASSLGQGVETQYF.

The J gene is TRBJ1-3, the V gene TRBV6-5; D is unresolved. CDR1 and CDR2 (germline): MNHEY, SVGAGI. V lost 4 bases and J lost 3, with 16 bases in between. CDR3 size: 16 residues. The CDR3 DNA reads as TGTGCCAGCAGTTCCACCCCTCAGGATAGTGGAAACACCATATATTTT. Its translation: CASSSTPQDSGNTIYF.

CDR3 residues: CASSVGKGVAEAFF. Here the CDR3 DNA reads TGTGCCAGCAGCGTAGGTAAGGGGGTCGCCGAAGCTTTCTTT. The chain couples TRBV9 to TRBJ1-1; the D gene is possibly TRBD1 (6 bases). The CDR3 extends over 14 amino acids. Germline CDR1 and CDR2: SGDLS and YYNGEE. The germline V and J ends were trimmed by 0 bases and 8 bases, with 14 bases remaining between them.

The chain couples TRBV5-4 to TRBJ1-2; D might be TRBD1 (6 bases). Trimming cost V 3 bases and J 2 bases, with 17 bases left between them. CDR1 and CDR2 from the germline V gene are SGHNT and YYREEE (reference sequence). The CDR3 contains 16 residues. The CDR3 region has the DNA TGTGCCAGCAGCTCCCTAGTCGGACAGTCAAACTATGGCTACACCTTC. Amino acid sequence: CASSSLVGQSNYGYTF.

J is TRBJ2-5 and V is TRBV5-1; TRBD1 aligns across 8 bases. V lost 6 bases, J lost 4 bases, and 14 bases stayed unmatched. The CDR3 loop spans 16 amino acids. CDR1 and CDR2 (germline): SGHRS, YFSETQ. This chain's CDR3 is CASTPRSWTGRETQYF. The CDR3 DNA reads as TGCGCCAGCACACCACGCTCCTGGACAGGGCGAGAGACCCAGTACTTC. The full variable domain, with the rest looked up from reference TRBV5-1 and TRBJ2-5, is KAGVTQTPRYLIKTRGQQVTLSCSPISGHRSVSWYQQTPGQGLQFLFEYFSETQRNKGNFPGRFSGRQFSNSRSEMNVSTLELGDSALYLCASTPRSWTGRETQYFGPGTRLLVL.